In this sample, the clone carrying this T cell receptor (beta chain) turned up a few times. Its matching antigen is unknown. This sample stems from a study of CD8 T cells in ankylosing spondylitis. Germline V gene lookup returns CDR1 ENHRY and CDR2 SYGVKD. Trimming removed 7 bases at V and 0 bases at J, with 9 bases between. This CDR3 has 13 residues. Whole-study results and caveats: From matched ankylosing spondylitis synovial fluid, disease-linked clones were reportedly recovered at significantly enriched levels. Relatively scarce in peripheral blood, disease-linked clones were CD8+. Characteristic, it appeared, of ankylosing spondylitis blood was a TCR beta motif of fewer than 10 highly homologous variants. Some of these motif variants have turned up before, in reports on reactive arthritis synovial fluid and blood.

The authors made TCR beta libraries by quantitative 5'-RACE with molecular barcodes. TCRdb re-called the 5' RACE reads through MiXCR, storing one row per CDR3 protein. The sample carries 470,000 or so distinct CDR3 sequences, roughly 25% recorded once. This sequence joins TRBV10-3 and TRBJ1-1; D not certain. The receptor was derived from a male donor with ankylosing spondylitis. Specimen: blood, either unsorted or a sorted T cell fraction (not recorded which). The CDR3 DNA reads as TGTGCCATCAAGCGCGGAATGAACACTGAAGCTTTCTTT. Translating gives CAIKRGMNTEAFF.